Listed below are T cell receptor beta chains from one sample, sequenced in a study of liver allograft versus peripheral blood T cells. TCRdb passed the reads through MiXCR, listing each CDR3 protein once. The sample lists roughly 9,000 distinct CDR3 sequences, over 15% occurring once. Receptor source: a human patient who had a liver transplant. Among the T cells, some may be from the graft donor. Each CDR3 is given with its conserved first and last residue. The D gene is left open where the match is weak. Expanded clones are given a class, and other clones once, few, many or no size at all.

d_gene: -; j_gene: TRBJ2-6; abundance: -; v_gene: TRBV27; CDR3nt: TGTGCCAGCAGTTTATCGGGGGCTGGGGCCAACGTCCTGACTTTC; CDR3aa: CASSLSGAGANVLTF
d_gene: -; j_gene: TRBJ1-2; abundance: once; v_gene: TRBV6-9; CDR3nt: TGTGCCAGCAGTTATTTGGCCAGTTCTAACTATGGCTACACCTTC; CDR3aa: CASSYLASSNYGYTF
d_gene: TRBD1; j_gene: TRBJ1-4; abundance: medium-sized; v_gene: TRBV10-3; CDR3nt: TGTGCCATCAGTATGGGACAGCTTAATGAAAAACTGTTTTTT; CDR3aa: CAISMGQLNEKLFF
d_gene: TRBD1; j_gene: TRBJ1-6; abundance: medium-sized; v_gene: TRBV6-5; CDR3nt: TGTGCCAGCAGTTCAAGACAGGGTGGTTATAATTCACCCCTCCACTTT; CDR3aa: CASSSRQGGYNSPLHF
d_gene: -; j_gene: TRBJ2-2; abundance: medium-sized; v_gene: TRBV7-3; CDR3nt: TGTGCCAGCCGCCCACGGATGAACACCGGGGAGCTGTTTTTT; CDR3aa: CASRPRMNTGELFF
d_gene: TRBD1; j_gene: TRBJ1-3; abundance: medium-sized; v_gene: TRBV7-2; CDR3nt: TGTGCCAGCAGCTTAACAGGGGGTTATGCTGGAAACACCATATATTTT; CDR3aa: CASSLTGGYAGNTIYF
d_gene: TRBD2; j_gene: TRBJ2-3; abundance: medium-sized; v_gene: TRBV27; CDR3nt: TGTGCCAGCAGTCCGAGACTAGCGGGGGTTTCTGCTACGCAGTATTTT; CDR3aa: CASSPRLAGVSATQYF
d_gene: -; j_gene: TRBJ1-5; abundance: many; v_gene: TRBV28; CDR3nt: TGTGCCAGCGGTGGGGGGGCGCCCCAGCATTTT; CDR3aa: CASGGGAPQHF
d_gene: -; j_gene: TRBJ1-5; abundance: medium-sized; v_gene: TRBV12-3/TRBV12-4; CDR3nt: TGTGCCAGCAGTTTAGCGCTCCGGAATCAGCCCCAGCATTTT; CDR3aa: CASSLALRNQPQHF
d_gene: TRBD1; j_gene: TRBJ1-2; abundance: few; v_gene: TRBV6-2/TRBV6-3; CDR3nt: TGTGCCAGCACCCTGACAGGGGGCGCGGGTGGCTACACCTTC; CDR3aa: CASTLTGGAGGYTF
d_gene: -; j_gene: TRBJ1-1; abundance: -; v_gene: TRBV12-3/TRBV12-4; CDR3nt: TGTGCCAGCAGCCCACCCGACAGAAGGGCTTTCTTT; CDR3aa: CASSPPDRRAFF
d_gene: -; j_gene: TRBJ2-7; abundance: medium-sized; v_gene: TRBV6-5; CDR3nt: TGTGCCAGCAGTTTGGGGCAGTCCTACGAGCAGTACTTC; CDR3aa: CASSLGQSYEQYF
d_gene: -; j_gene: TRBJ1-2; abundance: medium-sized; v_gene: TRBV5-6; CDR3nt: TGTGCCAGCAGCTTCGGGGGGATCGGCCCCTATGGCTACACCTTC; CDR3aa: CASSFGGIGPYGYTF
d_gene: TRBD1; j_gene: TRBJ1-2; abundance: -; v_gene: TRBV2; CDR3nt: TGTGCCAGCATTTATACAGGGGAGAATGGCTACACCTTC; CDR3aa: CASIYTGENGYTF
d_gene: TRBD1; j_gene: TRBJ2-2; abundance: medium-sized; v_gene: TRBV18; CDR3nt: TGTGCCAGCTCACCTCTCGGACAGGGGTTCACCGGGGAGCTGTTTTTT; CDR3aa: CASSPLGQGFTGELFF